This T cell receptor (beta chain) is drawn from a study of T-cell memory formation after mild COVID-19. Study in general: Largely, TCR clusters stayed within a single donor. Overall study results and limits: Most CD4+ clones that shrank were in CM and EM, while CD8+ ones turned up in EMRA.

The junction had 10 bases not matched to a gene; V was cut back by 0 bases and J by 4 bases. CDR1 and CDR2 (germline): LGHNA, YSLEER. This CDR3 region has 17 residues. This clonotype was picked up many times. Its antigen is as yet unknown. TCRdb recomputed calls from the 5' RACE reads with MiXCR, one row per CDR3 protein. The sample contains about 350,000 distinct CDR3 sequences, roughly an eighth of which appear only once. The V gene is TRBV4-3, the J gene TRBJ2-5; 8 bases map to TRBD2. The receptor was derived from a young man who had mild COVID-19 (a few samples of this study predate the infection). Cell type and time point are not known. The sequenced sample was PBMCs or a T cell subset sorted from them (not recorded which). As DNA, the CDR3 is TGCGCCAGCAGCCAAGACTTCGGGGGGGGCCTTGGAGAGACCCAGTACTTC. Translation: CASSQDFGGGLGETQYF.